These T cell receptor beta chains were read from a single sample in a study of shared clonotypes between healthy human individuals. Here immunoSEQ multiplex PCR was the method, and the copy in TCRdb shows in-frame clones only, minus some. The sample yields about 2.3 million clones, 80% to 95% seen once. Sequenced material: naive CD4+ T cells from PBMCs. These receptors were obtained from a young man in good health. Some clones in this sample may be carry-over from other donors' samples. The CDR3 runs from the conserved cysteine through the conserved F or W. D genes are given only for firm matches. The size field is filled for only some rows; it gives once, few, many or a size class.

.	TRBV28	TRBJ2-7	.	CASSLGPSYEQYF	TGTGCCAGCAGTTTAGGCCCCAGTTACGAGCAGTACTTC
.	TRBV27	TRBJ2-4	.	CASSLLTASNIQYF	TGTGCCAGCAGTTTATTAACGGCCTCAAACATTCAGTACTTC
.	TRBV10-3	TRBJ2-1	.	CATPGPPNEQFF	TGTGCCACCCCGGGTCCTCCCAATGAGCAGTTCTTC
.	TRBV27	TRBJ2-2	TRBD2	CASSPRTSGRTGELFF	TGTGCCAGCAGTCCACGGACTAGCGGGAGAACCGGGGAGCTGTTTTTT
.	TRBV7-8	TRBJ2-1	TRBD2	CATNLAGVRPYNEQFF	TGTGCCACGAATCTAGCGGGAGTACGCCCCTACAATGAGCAGTTCTTC
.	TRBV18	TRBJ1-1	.	CASSLMHRDTEAFF	TGTGCCAGCTCACTAATGCACAGGGACACTGAAGCTTTCTTT
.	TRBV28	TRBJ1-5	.	CASSPRTAGGNQPQHF	TGTGCCAGCAGTCCACGGACCGCTGGCGGCAATCAGCCCCAGCATTTT
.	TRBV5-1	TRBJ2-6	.	CASSLGGVSGANVLTF	TGCGCCAGCAGCTTGGGGGGAGTCTCTGGGGCCAACGTCCTGACTTTC
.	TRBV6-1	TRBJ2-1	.	CASSVLASALYNEQFF	TGTGCCAGCAGTGTTCTGGCTAGCGCCTTATACAATGAGCAGTTCTTC
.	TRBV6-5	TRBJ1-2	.	CASSYDPGSVYGYTF	TGTGCCAGCAGTTACGATCCGGGCTCCGTCTATGGCTACACCTTC
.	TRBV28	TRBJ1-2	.	CASSLSQDYYGYTF	TGTGCCAGCAGTTTATCTCAAGACTACTATGGCTACACCTTC
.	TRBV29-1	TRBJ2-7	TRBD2	CSVAGTSGSREQYF	TGCAGCGTTGCAGGGACTAGCGGGAGTCGCGAGCAGTACTTC
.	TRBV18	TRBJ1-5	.	CASTEIQNSNQPQHF	TGTGCCAGCACAGAAATTCAAAATAGCAATCAGCCCCAGCATTTT
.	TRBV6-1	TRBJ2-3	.	CASRGGQFTDTQYF	TGTGCCAGCAGGGGGGGACAGTTCACAGATACGCAGTATTTT
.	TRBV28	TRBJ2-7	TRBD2	CASSRDSGLSYEQYF	TGTGCCAGCAGTCGAGATAGCGGGTTGTCCTACGAGCAGTACTTC
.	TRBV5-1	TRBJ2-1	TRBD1	CASNPMTGGSLGEQFF	TGCGCCAGCAACCCCATGACAGGGGGAAGTCTGGGTGAGCAGTTCTTC
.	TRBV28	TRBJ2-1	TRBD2	CASSPWGSGGYNEQFF	TGTGCCAGCAGTCCTTGGGGATCCGGGGGGTACAATGAGCAGTTCTTC
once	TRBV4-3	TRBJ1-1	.	CASSQAVWARTEAFF	TGCGCCAGCAGCCAGGCCGTATGGGCGAGGACTGAAGCTTTCTTT
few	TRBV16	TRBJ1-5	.	CASSQFRLNFYSNQPQHF	TGTGCCAGCAGCCAATTTAGACTGAACTTTTATAGCAATCAGCCCCAGCATTTT
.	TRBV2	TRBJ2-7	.	CASSNSGYEQYF	TGTGCCAGCTCGAACTCGGGCTACGAGCAGTACTTC
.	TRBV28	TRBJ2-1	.	CASRGGNLNEQFF	TGTGCCAGCAGGGGCGGAAACCTCAATGAGCAGTTCTTC
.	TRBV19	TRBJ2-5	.	CASSHSQETQYF	TGTGCCAGTAGTCACAGCCAAGAGACCCAGTACTTC
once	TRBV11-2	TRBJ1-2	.	CASSQGGGNYGYTF	TGTGCCAGCAGCCAGGGTGGCGGGAACTATGGCTACACCTTC
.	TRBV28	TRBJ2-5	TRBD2	CASSLVAGVETQYF	TGTGCCAGCAGTCTTGTAGCGGGAGTCGAGACCCAGTACTTC
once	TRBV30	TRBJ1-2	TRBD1	CAWSQGQEDGYTF	TGTGCCTGGAGTCAAGGACAGGAAGATGGCTACACCTTC
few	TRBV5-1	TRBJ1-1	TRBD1	CASSLYQGENTEAFF	TGCGCCAGCAGCTTGTATCAGGGGGAGAACACTGAAGCTTTCTTT
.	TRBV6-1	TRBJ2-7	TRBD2	CASSTGTSGTYEQYF	TGTGCCAGCAGCACCGGGACTAGCGGGACCTACGAGCAGTACTTC
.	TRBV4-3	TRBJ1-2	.	CASSQDPQRAKYGYTF	TGCGCCAGCAGCCAAGATCCCCAGAGGGCTAAATATGGCTACACCTTC
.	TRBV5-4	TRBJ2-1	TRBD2	CASSPDSRGAGVSYNEQFF	TGTGCCAGCAGCCCCGACTCTCGGGGCGCGGGAGTCTCCTACAATGAGCAGTTCTTC
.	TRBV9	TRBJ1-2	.	CASSVGLYGYTF	TGTGCCAGCAGCGTAGGTCTGTATGGCTACACCTTC
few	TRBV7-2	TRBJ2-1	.	CASTSYNEQFF	TGTGCCAGCACCTCCTACAATGAGCAGTTCTTC
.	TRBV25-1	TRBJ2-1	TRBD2	CASSTAGRTYNEQFF	TGTGCCAGCTCAACAGCGGGGCGGACCTACAATGAGCAGTTCTTC
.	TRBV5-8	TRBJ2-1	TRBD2	CASSLAGGSSYNEQFF	TGTGCCAGCAGCTTGGCGGGGGGGAGCTCCTACAATGAGCAGTTCTTC
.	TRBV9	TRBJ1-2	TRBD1	CASSVAQGPESGYTF	TGTGCCAGCAGCGTAGCACAGGGGCCAGAAAGCGGCTACACCTTC
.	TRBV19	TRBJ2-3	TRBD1	CASSAAGQGTDTQYF	TGTGCCAGTAGTGCCGCGGGACAGGGCACAGATACGCAGTATTTT
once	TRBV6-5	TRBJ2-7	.	CASSYVGPYEQYF	TGTGCCAGCAGTTACGTAGGACCCTACGAGCAGTACTTC
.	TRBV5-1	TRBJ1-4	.	CASRDGSAATNEKLFF	TGCGCCAGCAGGGATGGGAGCGCAGCAACTAATGAAAAACTGTTTTTT
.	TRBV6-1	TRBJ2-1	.	CASSEERGNEQFF	TGTGCCAGCAGTGAAGAGAGGGGGAATGAGCAGTTCTTC
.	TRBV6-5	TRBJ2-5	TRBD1	CASSTRDRGEETQYF	TGTGCCAGCAGTACGAGAGACAGGGGTGAGGAGACCCAGTACTTC
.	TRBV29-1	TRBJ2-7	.	CSVVGYSYEQYF	TGCAGCGTTGTAGGATACTCCTACGAGCAGTACTTC
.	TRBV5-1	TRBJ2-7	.	CASSPGTYYEQYF	TGCGCCAGCAGCCCCGGAACGTACTACGAGCAGTACTTC
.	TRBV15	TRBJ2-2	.	CATSRARWSGELFF	TGTGCCACCAGCAGGGCTAGGTGGTCCGGGGAGCTGTTTTTT
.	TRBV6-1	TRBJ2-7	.	CASSDSHRVRREQYF	TGTGCCAGCAGTGATTCCCACAGGGTCCGCCGCGAGCAGTACTTC
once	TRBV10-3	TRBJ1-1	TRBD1	CAIRGQGETEAFF	TGTGCCATCAGAGGACAGGGGGAAACTGAAGCTTTCTTT
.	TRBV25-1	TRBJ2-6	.	CASSAGRNSGANVLTF	TGTGCCAGCAGTGCCGGACGGAACTCTGGGGCCAACGTCCTGACTTTC
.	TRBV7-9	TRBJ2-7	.	CASSLGRQTYEQYF	TGTGCCAGCAGCTTAGGTCGGCAGACCTACGAGCAGTACTTC
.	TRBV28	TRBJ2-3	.	CASSSVSDTQYF	TGTGCCAGCAGTAGTGTTTCAGATACGCAGTATTTT
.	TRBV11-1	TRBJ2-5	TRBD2	CASSFLAGVQETQYF	TGTGCCAGCAGCTTCCTAGCGGGCGTGCAAGAGACCCAGTACTTC
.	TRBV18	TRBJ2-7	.	CASATTAGVNYLSYEQYF	TGTGCCAGCGCAACAACAGCGGGTGTAAACTACCTCTCCTACGAGCAGTACTTC